A selection of T cell receptor beta chains follows, all from one sample in a study of TIL therapy for anti-PD-1-resistant metastatic lung cancer. TCRdb keeps only in-frame clones here, not all; method: immunoSEQ multiplex PCR. The table has roughly 60,000 clones, around 79% seen once. The sample in question was blood, obtained at baseline. The receptors were sampled from a person aged 25 to 79 with non-small cell lung cancer. Both conserved end residues are trimmed from each CDR3. A D gene is named only where the DNA matches it firmly.

length: 12
D: TRBD2
V: TRBV19
CDR3: ASSKGGSADTQY

length: 12
D: .
V: TRBV19
CDR3: ASRSPYMANEQY

length: 10
D: .
V: TRBV12-5
CDR3: ASGLGVHEQY

length: 12
D: .
V: TRBV2
CDR3: ASSDRSASYEQY

length: 15
D: TRBD2
V: TRBV18
CDR3: ASSPPSGSPSYNEQF

length: 11
D: .
V: TRBV12-5
CDR3: ASSAGRGTEAF

length: 12
D: TRBD2
V: TRBV7-2
CDR3: ASSLGGGFDTQY

length: 12
D: .
V: TRBV7-2
CDR3: ASSTRRDTGGQF

length: 10
D: .
V: TRBV11-2
CDR3: ASSFTMHEQF

length: 12
D: TRBD2
V: TRBV7-2
CDR3: ASSLDGGSYEQY

length: 11
D: TRBD1
V: TRBV30
CDR3: AWTGQATYEQY

length: 13
D: TRBD1
V: TRBV29-1
CDR3: SVGVGTGANEKLF

length: 11
D: .
V: TRBV7-8
CDR3: ASSLSRLDGYT

length: 13
D: .
V: TRBV7-2
CDR3: ASSLVRMAGNTIY

length: 11
D: .
V: TRBV6-5
CDR3: ASSLRGSYEQY

length: 10
D: .
V: TRBV6-5
CDR3: ASSNQVYGYT

length: 14
D: .
V: TRBV7-3
CDR3: ASSWGRGASTDTQY

length: 13
D: .
V: TRBV29-1
CDR3: SVGGTGGFGNTIY

length: 14
D: TRBD1
V: TRBV18
CDR3: ASSLYGTGANSPLH

length: 11
D: TRBD1
V: TRBV6-1
CDR3: ASSWDREYGYT

length: 10
D: .
V: TRBV11-2
CDR3: AYRDFNYGYT

length: 14
D: TRBD1
V: TRBV19
CDR3: ASSVRDRGLWNEQF

length: 11
D: TRBD1
V: TRBV30
CDR3: AWSGDRRYGYT

length: 12
D: .
V: TRBV10-1
CDR3: ASNRLAEEETQY

length: 14
D: .
V: TRBV5-1
CDR3: ASSARGADGTDTQY

length: 12
D: .
V: TRBV10-3
CDR3: AISEGLSGNTIY

length: 13
D: .
V: TRBV19
CDR3: ASSLSGRLSNEQF

length: 13
D: TRBD1
V: TRBV5-1
CDR3: ASSLAQGAGDTQY

length: 13
D: .
V: TRBV5-1
CDR3: ASSLEGLSADTQY

length: 14
D: TRBD1
V: TRBV5-6
CDR3: ASSLEPTGAGNIQY

length: 13
D: .
V: TRBV7-2
CDR3: ASSSPDVAKNIQY

length: 11
D: .
V: TRBV29-1
CDR3: SGHRDNQETQY

length: 11
D: .
V: TRBV30
CDR3: AWSVAENQPQH